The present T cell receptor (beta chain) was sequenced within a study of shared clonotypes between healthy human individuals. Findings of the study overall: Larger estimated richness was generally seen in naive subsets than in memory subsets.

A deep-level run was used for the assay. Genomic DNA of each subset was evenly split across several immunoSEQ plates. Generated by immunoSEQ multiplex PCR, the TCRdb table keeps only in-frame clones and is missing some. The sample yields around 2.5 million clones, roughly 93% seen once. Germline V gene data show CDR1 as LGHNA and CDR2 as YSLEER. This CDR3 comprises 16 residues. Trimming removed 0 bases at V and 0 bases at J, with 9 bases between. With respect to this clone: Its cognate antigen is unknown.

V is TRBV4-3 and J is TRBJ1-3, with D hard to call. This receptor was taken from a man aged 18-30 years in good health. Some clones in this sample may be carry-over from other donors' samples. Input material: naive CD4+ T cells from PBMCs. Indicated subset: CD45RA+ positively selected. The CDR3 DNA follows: TGCGCCAGCAGCCAAGACGACACCAGCTCTGGAAACACCATATATTTT. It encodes CASSQDDTSSGNTIYF.